This TCR beta chain was sequenced in a study of cytomegalovirus exposure and HLA in healthy donors. Study-level results: Later analysis reportedly placed an Asian-associated ancestry cluster below the roughly 700-donor mean in N-insertions. A later analysis reported that several of the most significant clusters appeared to be linked to common viral pathogens, among them Epstein-Barr virus. There were under 200 TCR beta chains listed as cytomegalovirus-associated. Only CMV serostatus was available as immune exposure information.

With regard to this clone: Its specificity is unknown.

60 Vbeta and 13 Jbeta primers were used in PCR. Produced via immunoSEQ multiplex PCR; TCRdb's table is partial and in-frame only. The table has 70,000 or so clones, roughly 69% seen once; the top ten hold about 3%. V lost 2 bases and J lost 0, with 12 bases in between. This CDR3 contains 15 residues. Germline V CDR1 and CDR2: SGHRS, YFSETQ. The V and J genes are TRBV5-1 and TRBJ2-7, with D unresolved. The sequence derives from a woman in her 50s in good health and CMV-seronegative. The specimen sequenced was PBMCs. The CDR3, as DNA: TGCGCCAGCAGCTTTGACGTGACAACCTCCTACGAGCAGTACTTC. This codes for CASSFDVTTSYEQYF.